This entry lists 22 T cell receptor beta chains sequenced from one sample in a study of sequential checkpoint blockade in melanoma. The protocol was immunoSEQ multiplex PCR, while the TCRdb copy is restricted to in-frame clones and leaves out a portion. Here the sample spans over 15,000 clones, roughly 71% being singletons. Treatment given: randomized to nivolumab then ipilimumab (arm A) or the reverse (arm B). Source: CD8+ T cells sorted from blood (inferred from file names), taken from a patient given nivolumab and ipilimumab in sequence. The receptors stem from a human donor with melanoma.

The chain carries TRBV9 and TRBJ2-5; 7 positions match TRBD2. The V segment lost 6 bases and the J segment 4 bases; nucleotides outside the gene matches: 9. Germline lookup yields CDR1 SGDLS and CDR2 YYNGEE. The CDR3 length is 14 residues. The CDR3 DNA sequence: TGTGCCAGCACCACGGGGACTATACCAGAGACCCAGTACTTC. This codes for CASTTGTIPETQYF.

This rearrangement joins TRBV12-5 to TRBJ1-2; 8 nucleotides match TRBD1. Germline CDR1 is LGHNT and CDR2 is FRNRAP. Unmatched junction bases numbered 11, after V lost 0 bases and J lost 8 bases. The CDR3 spans 16 residues. The chain's CDR3 is CASGLVRGTGDKGYTF. In nucleotides, the CDR3 is TGTGCTAGTGGTTTGGTACGAGGGACAGGCGACAAGGGCTACACCTTC. The whole variable domain, filled in from reference TRBV12-5 and TRBJ1-2, reads DARVTQTPRHKVTEMGQEVTMRCQPILGHNTVFWYRQTMMQGLELLAYFRNRAPLDDSGMPKDRFSAEMPDATLATLKIQPSEPRDSAVYFCASGLVRGTGDKGYTFGSGTRLTVV.

The chain carries TRBV15 and TRBJ2-3; TRBD2 aligns across 9 bases. CDR1 is LNHNV, CDR2 YYDKDF, per germline (reference sequence). This CDR3 has 17 residues. J lost 7 bases, V lost 0 bases, and 11 bases had no gene match. In nucleotides, the CDR3 is TGTGCCACCAGCAGAGATATGGGGCTAGCGGGGAAACATACGCAGTATTTT. Amino acid sequence: CATSRDMGLAGKHTQYF. The whole variable domain, remainder taken from reference TRBV15 and TRBJ2-3, is DAMVIQNPRYQVTQFGKPVTLSCSQTLNHNVMYWYQQKSSQAPKLLFHYYDKDFNNEADTPDNFQSRRPNTSFCFLDIRSPGLGDTAMYLCATSRDMGLAGKHTQYFGPGTRLTVL.

This clone came up a few times. The chain links TRBV11-1 to TRBJ1-2, with TRBD1 matching 9 bases. The CDR3 consists of 15 residues. Germline CDR1 is SGHAT and CDR2 is FQDESV (reference sequence). Trimming at V came to 4 bases and at J to 5 bases, leaving 8 bases not matched to a gene. In DNA form, the CDR3 reads TGTGCCAGCAGCTCCCGGGACAGGGTAGGGTATGGCTACACCTTC. Translation gives CASSSRDRVGYGYTF. The whole variable domain, filled in from reference TRBV11-1 and TRBJ1-2, reads EAEVAQSPRYKITEKSQAVAFWCDPISGHATLYWYRQILGQGPELLVQFQDESVVDDSQLPKDRFSAERLKGVDSTLKIQPAELGDSAMYLCASSSRDRVGYGYTFGSGTRLTVV.

V and J are TRBV5-1 and TRBJ2-7; D is unresolved. CDR3 length: 13 amino acids. Germline V gene data show CDR1 as SGHRS and CDR2 as YFSETQ. V dropped 1 base and J dropped 3 bases, with 8 bases sitting between them. The CDR3 is CASSLNTNYEQYF. Here the CDR3 DNA reads TGCGCCAGCAGCTTGAACACCAACTACGAGCAGTACTTC.

The gene calls are TRBV7-9 and TRBJ2-7, with 7 positions matching TRBD1. Germline lookup yields CDR1 SEHNR and CDR2 FQNEAQ (reference sequence). Trimming cost V 4 bases and J 0 bases; bases outside gene matches: 3. This CDR3 is 14 amino acids long. CDR3 DNA: TGTGCCAGCAGCTACGACAGGGACTCCTACGAGCAGTACTTC. This gives the protein CASSYDRDSYEQYF.

CDR3 nucleotides: TGTGCCAGCAGCCCTAGCGGGAACACCGGGGAGCTGTTTTTT. Translated, it gives CASSPSGNTGELFF. This chain joins TRBV9 and TRBJ2-2; 7 bases agree with TRBD2. Germline V gene sequence: CDR1 SGDLS, CDR2 YYNGEE. V lost 4 bases, J lost 1 base, and 1 base stayed unmatched. This CDR3 is 14 amino acids long. Together with reference TRBV9 and TRBJ2-2, the CDR3 gives the full variable domain: DSGVTQTPKHLITATGQRVTLRCSPRSGDLSVYWYQQSLDQGLQFLIQYYNGEERAKGNILERFSAQQFPDLHSELNLSSLELGDSALYFCASSPSGNTGELFFGEGSRLTVL.

The chain couples TRBV7-6 to TRBJ2-5; TRBD2 agrees at 9 bases. V shed 5 bases and J 4 bases; nucleotides not matched to a gene: 8. This CDR3 region has 15 residues. Germline V CDR1 and CDR2: SGHVS, FNYEAQ. The CDR3 here is CASSISGGSGETQYF. The CDR3 DNA is TGTGCCAGCAGCATTAGCGGGGGAAGTGGAGAGACCCAGTACTTC.

This clone is deemed medium-sized. The chain couples TRBV10-1 to TRBJ2-2; tentatively, D is TRBD2 (6 bases). Trimming removed 7 bases from V and 6 bases from J, with 18 bases in between. The CDR3 runs 15 residues. The germline V gene has CDR1 WNHNN and CDR2 SYGVQD (reference sequence). CDR3 sequence (DNA): TGCGCCAGCACGGCCGGGAGAGGGGTCCCCGGGGAGCTGTTTTTT. This translates into CASTAGRGVPGELFF.

V and J are TRBV30 and TRBJ1-1, with TRBD1 identical over 8 bases. This CDR3 has 15 amino acids. V shed 7 bases, J shed 0 bases, and the junction held 10 bases outside the gene matches. Germline assignment: CDR1 GTSNPN and CDR2 SVGIG (reference sequence). The DNA for the CDR3 is TGTGCCTCTACAGGGGGGGCTCTGGTGAACACTGAAGCTTTCTTT. Protein: CASTGGALVNTEAFF.

This chain joins TRBV10-3 and TRBJ1-1; no clear D gene. Trimming pared 2 bases from V and 7 bases from J, leaving 11 bases between. In germline, CDR1 is ENHRY, CDR2 SYGVKD. The CDR3 is 13 residues long. The CDR3 DNA is TGTGCCATCAGTGAGGTACAGTACCGTGAAGCTTTCTTT. The encoded protein is CAISEVQYREAFF.

V is TRBV4-3 and J is TRBJ2-2; 8 nucleotides line up with TRBD1. Germline V CDR1 and CDR2: LGHNA, YSLEER. The CDR3 contains 17 residues. V shed 0 bases and J 4 bases; nucleotides not matched to a gene: 7. CDR3 protein: CASSQDERQGTTGELFF. The DNA of the CDR3 is TGCGCCAGCAGCCAAGACGAGAGACAGGGGACCACCGGGGAGCTGTTTTTT.

This rearrangement joins TRBV29-1 to TRBJ2-7; a weak D match, TRBD1 (6 bases). Germline V gene lookup returns CDR1 SQVTM and CDR2 ANQGSEA. The CDR3 length is 13 residues. V gave up 0 bases and J gave up 5 bases, with 11 bases separating them. The CDR3 sequence: CSVEDTGFNEQYF. The CDR3 bases are TGCAGCGTTGAAGATACAGGGTTTAACGAGCAGTACTTC.

The chain employs TRBV5-1 and TRBJ1-1; perhaps TRBD1 as D (5 bases). The germline CDR1 and CDR2 sequences are SGHRS and YFSETQ. This CDR3 contains 17 residues. Trimming took off 0 bases at V and 1 base at J, with 16 bases between the two ends. The CDR3 nucleotides read TGCGCCAGCAGCTTGGAGCCCAGCGGGCAGGGGAACACTGAAGCTTTCTTT. Translation: CASSLEPSGQGNTEAFF.

The rearrangement joins TRBV5-4 to TRBJ1-2, with D possibly TRBD1 on 6 matching bases. The germline V gene has CDR1 SGHNT and CDR2 YYREEE (reference sequence). With 2 bases removed from V and 5 bases from J, the gap between germline ends came to 19 bases. The CDR3 runs to 16 residues. CDR3 in DNA: TGTGCCAGCAGCTTCTACGGGGGGGGCAGGCCGTATGGCTACACCTTC. Translated, it gives CASSFYGGGRPYGYTF.

CDR3 DNA sequence: TGTGCCAACGGACAGGCCCTAGGCACTGAAGCTTTCTTT. Translating gives CANGQALGTEAFF. V gene TRBV6-6 combines with J gene TRBJ1-1, with TRBD1 matching over 7 bases. This CDR3 has 13 amino acids. J gave up 4 bases and V 10 bases, and 9 bases lay outside the gene matches. The germline CDR1 and CDR2 sequences are MNHNY and SVGAGI (reference sequence).

The J gene is TRBJ1-1, the V gene TRBV4-3; 8 bases align to TRBD1. Per the germline V gene, CDR1 is LGHNA and CDR2 is YSLEER. Trimming removed 3 bases from V and 1 base from J; junction bases left unmatched: 4. This CDR3 is 15 amino acids long. CDR3 residues: CASSQGDRTNTEAFF. CDR3 bases: TGCGCCAGCAGCCAGGGGGACAGGACGAACACTGAAGCTTTCTTT.

This clone has just a few counts. The chain carries TRBV14 and TRBJ2-7, with 7 bases fitting TRBD1. V dropped 6 bases and J dropped 1; count of bases not matched to a gene: 3. CDR3 length: 13 residues. The V gene's germline CDR1 is SGHDN and CDR2 FVKESK. In DNA, the CDR3 is TGTGCCAGCAGTCGACAGGGTTCCTACGAGCAGTACTTC. Protein product: CASSRQGSYEQYF.

In this sample, this clone turned up once. The V gene is TRBV13, the J gene TRBJ1-2; 8 bases align to TRBD1. Germline values: CDR1 PRHDT, CDR2 FYEKMQ (reference sequence). The CDR3 contains 14 residues. Unmatched junction bases numbered 10, after V lost 6 bases and J lost 7 bases. The CDR3 protein is CASRSTGAFGGYTF. For the CDR3, the DNA is TGTGCCAGCAGATCGACAGGGGCCTTCGGTGGCTACACCTTC.

Judged by abundance, this clone is medium-sized. This chain connects TRBV7-9 to TRBJ2-7, with D possibly being TRBD1 (5 bases). Trimming shortened V by 6 bases and J by 3 bases, and 15 bases separated the two germline ends. The V gene's germline CDR1 is SEHNR and CDR2 FQNEAQ (reference sequence). CDR3 length: 14 residues. CDR3 sequence reads: CASSSGVRGYEQYF. The DNA of the CDR3 is TGTGCCAGCAGTTCCGGAGTAAGGGGCTACGAGCAGTACTTC.

The rearrangement joins TRBV5-1 to TRBJ1-5; D is uncertain. The V gene lost 0 bases and the J gene lost 2 bases, with 12 bases spanning the gap. Germline CDR1 and CDR2: SGHRS and YFSETQ. CDR3 size: 16 residues. For the CDR3, the DNA is TGCGCCAGCAGCTTGGATCTCTTGCAGGGCAATCAGCCCCAGCATTTT. Residues: CASSLDLLQGNQPQHF.

This chain connects TRBV18 to TRBJ2-1, with D perhaps matching TRBD2 (7 bases). The CDR3 is made up of 15 amino acids. Trimming took 0 bases from V and 7 from J, leaving 13 bases between them. CDR1 is KGHSH and CDR2 is LQKENI in the germline V gene. CDR3 protein: CASSPPEGGLNEQFF. The CDR3, as DNA: TGTGCCAGCTCACCACCTGAGGGGGGGCTGAATGAGCAGTTCTTC.